These 27 T cell receptor beta chains came from one sample sequenced in a study of blood T cell repertoires in COVID-19. Only in-frame clones appear in the TCRdb table, and some are missing; sequencing was by immunoSEQ multiplex PCR. Of roughly 250,000 clones in the sample, 85% to 90% were seen once. Material: peripheral blood. These receptor sequences come from a woman between 40 and 55 years old with acute or convalescent COVID-19.

The chain recombines TRBV5-4 with TRBJ2-2; TRBD2 might be the D (5 bases). This CDR3 has 14 amino acids. Germline loops: CDR1 SGHNT, CDR2 YYREEE (reference sequence). The germline V and J ends were trimmed by 0 bases and 6 bases, with 9 bases remaining between them. DNA for the CDR3: TGTGCCAGCAGCTTGGTAGGAGGAGCCGGGGAGCTGTTTTTT. It codes for CASSLVGGAGELFF.

In its sample, this clone was seen once. The chain is built from TRBV9 and TRBJ2-5; D perhaps matches TRBD1 (8 bases). This CDR3 comprises 15 residues. Per the germline V gene, CDR1 is SGDLS and CDR2 is YYNGEE. V dropped 3 bases and J dropped 8 bases, with 20 bases sitting between them. The CDR3 protein is CASSAGGRGLVTQYF. In DNA, the CDR3 is TGTGCCAGCAGCGCGGGGGGCAGGGGGCTTGTAACCCAGTACTTC.

The genes are TRBV5-1 and TRBJ1-3; 7 bases line up with TRBD1. The CDR3 has 14 amino acids. The J segment lost 4 bases and the V segment lost 5 bases, leaving 6 bases of the junction unmatched. Germline-derived CDR1 and CDR2 are SGHRS and YFSETQ. The DNA for the CDR3 is TGCGCCAGCAGAGCCGGGACAGAGGGAAACACCATATATTTT. Protein: CASRAGTEGNTIYF. Full variable domain (missing parts from reference TRBV5-1 and TRBJ1-3): KAGVTQTPRYLIKTRGQQVTLSCSPISGHRSVSWYQQTPGQGLQFLFEYFSETQRNKGNFPGRFSGRQFSNSRSEMNVSTLELGDSALYLCASRAGTEGNTIYFGEGSWLTVV.

V gene TRBV6-1 combines with J gene TRBJ2-6; a weak D match, TRBD2 (6 bases). V was clipped by 3 bases and J by 2 bases, with 8 bases between them. The CDR3 totals 15 residues. The germline CDR1 and CDR2 sequences are MNHNS and SASEGT. DNA for the CDR3: TGTGCCAGCAGTGAGGAGGGGACTGGGGCCAACGTCCTGACTTTC. Its protein product is CASSEEGTGANVLTF.

The chain links TRBV19 to TRBJ2-3; D perhaps matches TRBD1 (6 bases). V was pared by 4 bases and J by 4 bases, with 12 bases between. This CDR3 has 14 amino acids. In germline, CDR1 is LNHDA, CDR2 SQIVND (reference sequence). The CDR3, as DNA: TGTGCCAGTAGTACCGTGGGACATCCAGATACGCAGTATTTT. Translating gives CASSTVGHPDTQYF. Full variable domain (outside the CDR3, taken from reference TRBV19 and TRBJ2-3): DGGITQSPKYLFRKEGQNVTLSCEQNLNHDAMYWYRQDPGQGLRLIYYSQIVNDFQKGDIAEGYSVSREKKESFPLTVTSAQKNPTAFYLCASSTVGHPDTQYFGPGTRLTVL.

This sequence joins TRBV5-6 and TRBJ2-7; weak D call: TRBD1 (6 bases). The CDR3 is made up of 19 amino acids. V was trimmed by 0 bases and J by 4 bases, leaving 26 bases between them. Germline CDR1 is SGHDT and CDR2 is YYEEEE. The CDR3 is CASSLEAWGRQGGRYEQYV. The CDR3 DNA follows: TGTGCCAGCAGCTTGGAAGCTTGGGGCCGTCAAGGGGGTCGATACGAGCAGTACGTC.

The rearrangement uses TRBV6-6 and TRBJ2-1, with no clear D. The CDR3 runs 15 residues. Germline V gene sequence: CDR1 MNHNY, CDR2 SVGAGI (reference sequence). The V end lost 6 bases, the J end lost 0 bases, and 12 bases lay between the germline ends. The CDR3 coding sequence is TGTGCCAGCAGCACCTTATCTAGCTCCTACAATGAGCAGTTCTTC. It codes for CASSTLSSSYNEQFF.

The V and J genes are TRBV9 and TRBJ1-1, with TRBD1 matching 8 bases. V lost 4 bases, J lost 4 bases, and 12 bases stayed unmatched. The CDR3 is 16 residues long. Germline lookup yields CDR1 SGDLS and CDR2 YYNGEE. This chain's CDR3 is CASSTRQGRALTEAFF. In nucleotides, the CDR3 is TGTGCCAGCAGCACCCGACAGGGGAGAGCTCTCACTGAAGCTTTCTTT.

V usage is TRBV7-6 and J usage is TRBJ2-5; 9 positions match TRBD2. V dropped 0 bases and J dropped 1; count of bases not matched to a gene: 9. Germline V CDR1 and CDR2: SGHVS, FNYEAQ. The CDR3 contains 18 residues. DNA for the CDR3: TGTGCCAGCAGCTTAGCGGTTGGGGCGGGGGGGCTCCAAGAGACCCAGTACTTC. Protein product: CASSLAVGAGGLQETQYF.

The V gene is TRBV9, the J gene TRBJ1-4, with D perhaps matching TRBD1 (5 bases). Germline V gene data show CDR1 as SGDLS and CDR2 as YYNGEE. V was clipped by 1 base and J by 7 bases, with 11 bases between them. The CDR3 sequence is 14 residues long. CDR3 sequence reads: CASSVQGRGEKLFF. The CDR3 DNA follows: TGTGCCAGCAGCGTACAGGGAAGAGGTGAAAAACTGTTTTTT.

The chain recombines TRBV19 with TRBJ2-3, with D possibly TRBD2 on 5 matching bases. Germline CDR1 reads LNHDA; CDR2 reads SQIVND (reference sequence). This CDR3 comprises 15 residues. The ends were cut back, 10 bases at V and 1 base at J, with 18 bases in the middle. The CDR3 here is CATTPRSGGTDTQYF. As DNA, the CDR3 is TGTGCCACCACCCCAAGGAGCGGAGGCACAGATACGCAGTATTTT.

Comment on this clone: A read error may account for a junction end that differs from germline. The V call is TRBV4-2, the J call TRBJ2-4; D possibly corresponds to TRBD2 (5 bases). This CDR3 contains 13 residues. Germline-derived CDR1 and CDR2 are LGHNA and YNFKEQ. The CDR3 protein is CASSQDLSDGMDF. Written as DNA, the CDR3 is TGTGCCAGCAGCCAAGATTTATCGGACGGGATGGACTTC.

The J gene is TRBJ2-3, the V gene TRBV2; TRBD2 matches at 14 bases. Germline V lookup: CDR1 SNHLY, CDR2 FYNNEI. The CDR3 spans 16 residues. Losses at the gene ends were 4 bases for V and 4 bases for J; bases not matched to a gene: 4. The CDR3 DNA is TGTGCCAGCAGTGTGACTAGCGGGGGGGCAGCAGATACGCAGTATTTT. Encoded protein: CASSVTSGGAADTQYF.

The rearrangement links TRBV25-1 to TRBJ1-6; D possibly corresponds to TRBD1 (5 bases). The germline CDR1 and CDR2 sequences are MGHDK and SYGVNS. Trimming cost V 4 bases and J 8 bases, with 12 bases left between them. CDR3 size: 14 residues. CDR3 DNA sequence: TGTGCCAGCAGTGTACTCAGCAGGGATTCACCCCTCCACTTT. Protein product: CASSVLSRDSPLHF.

J is TRBJ1-2 and V is TRBV30, with TRBD1 identical over 8 bases. Trimming at V came to 1 base and at J to 8 bases, leaving 12 bases not matched to a gene. Looked up from germline, CDR1 is GTSNPN and CDR2 is SVGIG (reference sequence). There are 15 residues in the CDR3. The CDR3 sequence: CAWSATQGARGGYTF. CDR3 DNA sequence: TGTGCCTGGAGTGCCACCCAGGGGGCCCGGGGAGGCTACACCTTC.

V gene TRBV30 combines with J gene TRBJ1-6; maybe TRBD1 (5 bases). Germline V gene data show CDR1 as GTSNPN and CDR2 as SVGIG (reference sequence). Trimming removed 0 bases at V and 3 bases at J, with 9 bases between. CDR3 size: 15 residues. CDR3: CAWSVTQGYNSPLHF. The CDR3 DNA reads TGTGCCTGGAGTGTCACGCAGGGCTATAATTCACCCCTCCACTTT.

The chain uses TRBV7-2 and TRBJ1-1, with D hard to call. Germline CDR1 is SGHTA and CDR2 is FQGNSA. V lost 1 base and J 0 bases, leaving 6 bases between the germline ends. CDR3 length equals 14 residues. The CDR3 here is CASSLDSMNTEAFF. The CDR3 coding sequence is TGTGCCAGCAGCTTAGACAGCATGAACACTGAAGCTTTCTTT.

J is TRBJ1-1 and V is TRBV6-5, with 8 bases that match TRBD1. The CDR3 is 15 residues long. J gave up 4 bases and V 8 bases, and 12 bases lay outside the gene matches. Germline loops: CDR1 MNHEY, CDR2 SVGAGI. CDR3 sequence: CASCTAGGPLTEAFF. The DNA for the CDR3 is TGTGCCAGCTGTACCGCAGGGGGCCCACTCACTGAAGCTTTCTTT.

The chain couples TRBV24-1 to TRBJ2-3; TRBD2 agrees at 9 bases. Germline lookup yields CDR1 KGHDR and CDR2 SFDVKD. Trimming cost V 3 bases and J 7 bases; bases outside gene matches: 10. This CDR3 comprises 16 residues. DNA for the CDR3: TGTGCCACCAGTGATCTCGATTCGGCGGGGGGGAATACGCAGTATTTT. Amino acids: CATSDLDSAGGNTQYF.

The V call is TRBV9, the J call TRBJ2-1; no definite D call. CDR1 and CDR2 (germline): SGDLS, YYNGEE. Trimming left V 1 base short and J 7 bases short, with 6 bases between. The CDR3 is made up of 12 amino acids. CDR3 sequence (DNA): TGTGCCAGCAGCGTACAGTTTAATGAGCAGTTCTTC. Its translation: CASSVQFNEQFF. The variable domain in full, with the rest retrieved from reference TRBV9 and TRBJ2-1, is DSGVTQTPKHLITATGQRVTLRCSPRSGDLSVYWYQQSLDQGLQFLIQYYNGEERAKGNILERFSAQQFPDLHSELNLSSLELGDSALYFCASSVQFNEQFFGPGTRLTVL.

The gene calls are TRBV10-3 and TRBJ2-3, with 8 bases aligning to TRBD1. The CDR3 length is 14 residues. CDR1 ENHRY and CDR2 SYGVKD come from the germline V gene. V lost 7 bases and J lost 4; bases outside the gene matches: 7. The CDR3 region is CAINAGGESDTQYF. CDR3 nucleotide sequence: TGTGCCATCAACGCAGGGGGCGAATCAGATACGCAGTATTTT.

This chain links TRBV4-1 with TRBJ2-3; TRBD1 is a possible D gene (5 bases). Germline CDR1 MGHRA, CDR2 YSYEKL. The CDR3 sequence is 15 residues long. Trimming left V 5 bases short and J 7 bases short, with 19 bases between. The CDR3 region has the DNA TGCGCCAGCAGCAAGGTCGGGCAGGGTGGAAATACGCAGTATTTT. It yields the protein CASSKVGQGGNTQYF.

In this sample, this clone turned up once. The chain combines TRBV19 with TRBJ2-3; 11 bases fit TRBD1. This CDR3 contains 14 residues. Losses at the gene ends were 10 bases for V and 9 bases for J; bases not matched to a gene: 12. CDR1 and CDR2 from the germline V gene are LNHDA and SQIVND (reference sequence). Here the CDR3 DNA reads TGTGCCACCAAATTCGGGACAGGGGGTTCGACGCAGTATTTT. Protein sequence: CATKFGTGGSTQYF.

The gene calls are TRBV7-6 and TRBJ2-1; a weak D match, TRBD2 (5 bases). With 5 bases removed from V and 2 bases from J, the gap between germline ends came to 13 bases. Germline-derived CDR1 and CDR2 are SGHVS and FNYEAQ. This CDR3 comprises 15 residues. CDR3 DNA sequence: TGTGCCAGCAGCGACGCCTTCGGGGCCTACAATGAGCAGTTCTTC. It encodes CASSDAFGAYNEQFF.

This chain joins TRBV5-1 and TRBJ1-3; weak D call: TRBD1 (5 bases). There are 15 residues in the CDR3. From germline, CDR1 is SGHRS and CDR2 YFSETQ. Trimming took off 4 bases at V and 0 bases at J, with 11 bases between the two ends. The CDR3 protein is CASSPGGNSGNTIYF. CDR3 DNA sequence: TGCGCCAGCAGCCCTGGGGGGAACTCTGGAAACACCATATATTTT.

The chain combines TRBV4-1 with TRBJ1-1; D remains unclear. Trimming removed 0 bases from V and 2 bases from J, with 7 bases in between. This CDR3 has 14 residues. The V gene's germline CDR1 is MGHRA and CDR2 YSYEKL. The CDR3 spells CASSQEMGNTEAFF. The CDR3 region has the DNA TGCGCCAGCAGCCAAGAGATGGGCAACACTGAAGCTTTCTTT.

This clone has only one observation. The chain couples TRBV18 to TRBJ1-6; TRBD1 might be the D (5 bases). The CDR3 is made up of 15 amino acids. The germline V gene has CDR1 KGHSH and CDR2 LQKENI. The germline V and J ends were trimmed by 7 bases and 7 bases, with 17 bases remaining between them. CDR3 loop: CASLDAAGSNSPLHF. The CDR3 DNA reads TGTGCCAGCTTAGACGCGGCAGGGTCGAATTCACCCCTCCACTTT.